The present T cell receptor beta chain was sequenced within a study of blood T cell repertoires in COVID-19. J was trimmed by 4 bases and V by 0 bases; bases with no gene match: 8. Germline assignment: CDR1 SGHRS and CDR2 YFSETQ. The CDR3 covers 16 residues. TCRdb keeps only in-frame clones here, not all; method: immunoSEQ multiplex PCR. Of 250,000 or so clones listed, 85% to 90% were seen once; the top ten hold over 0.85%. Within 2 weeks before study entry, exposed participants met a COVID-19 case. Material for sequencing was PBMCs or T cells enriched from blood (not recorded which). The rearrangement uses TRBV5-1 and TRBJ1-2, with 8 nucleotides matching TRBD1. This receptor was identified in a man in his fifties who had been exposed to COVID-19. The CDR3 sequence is CASSLGTGQAGYGYTF. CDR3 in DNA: TGCGCCAGCAGCTTGGGGACGGGACAGGCAGGCTATGGCTACACCTTC.